This record looks at one T cell receptor beta chain sequence and its context. CDR3 length: 16 amino acids. V gave up 0 bases and J gave up 0 bases, with 10 bases separating them. Germline values: CDR1 SGHDT, CDR2 YYEEEE. This entry comes from a study of blood T cell repertoires in COVID-19. For the study at large: Donors in the United States, Italy and Spain gave samples during acute or convalescent COVID-19.

Some clones are missing from TCRdb's copy, which holds only in-frame ones; the method was immunoSEQ multiplex PCR. This sample has about 190,000 clones; around nine tenths occur once, and the top ten carry approximately 7%. Sequenced: peripheral blood. V is TRBV5-6 and J is TRBJ1-5, with D maybe TRBD1 (6 bases). The clonotype comes from a man between 40 and 49 years old with acute or convalescent COVID-19. The CDR3 DNA reads as TGTGCCAGCAGCTTGGCAGGGGCGCTTAGCAATCAGCCCCAGCATTTT. Translated: CASSLAGALSNQPQHF.